The rows below give T cell receptor beta chains drawn from one sample of a study of blood T cell repertoires in COVID-19. Measured with immunoSEQ multiplex PCR; TCRdb has only the in-frame clones, and not every one. The sample yields 150,000 to 200,000 clones, approximately 85% seen once. Sequencing was performed on peripheral blood. The receptor set was obtained from a man older than 75 with COVID-19, enrolled during active disease. Both conserved end residues are part of each CDR3.

CDR3 length: 13
V gene: TRBV10-3
J gene: TRBJ1-6
CDR3 protein: CAIGTAYNSPLHF

CDR3 length: 15
V gene: TRBV5-1
J gene: TRBJ2-1
CDR3 protein: CASSLQGGTNNEQFF

CDR3 length: 14
V gene: TRBV28
J gene: TRBJ2-5
CDR3 protein: CASRPGNLGETQYF

CDR3 length: 13
V gene: TRBV28
J gene: TRBJ1-5
CDR3 protein: CASRQGNNQPQHF

CDR3 length: 14
V gene: TRBV10-1
J gene: TRBJ1-1
CDR3 protein: CASSSTMANTEAFF

CDR3 length: 13
V gene: TRBV15
J gene: TRBJ1-2
CDR3 protein: CATSILGQDGYTF

CDR3 length: 15
V gene: TRBV5-1
J gene: TRBJ1-2
CDR3 protein: CASSTNRGRTYGYTF

CDR3 length: 17
V gene: TRBV5-5
J gene: TRBJ1-6
CDR3 protein: CASSLMPWQSLNSPLHF

CDR3 length: 14
V gene: TRBV5-4
J gene: TRBJ1-5
CDR3 protein: CASSLLESNQPQHF

CDR3 length: 16
V gene: TRBV4-1
J gene: TRBJ2-7
CDR3 protein: CASSQDQRGPYDEQYF

CDR3 length: 13
V gene: TRBV18
J gene: TRBJ2-5
CDR3 protein: CASSRTAQETQYF

CDR3 length: 17
V gene: TRBV5-6
J gene: TRBJ1-3
CDR3 protein: CASSLRTGVFSGNTIYF

CDR3 length: 15
V gene: TRBV11-1
J gene: TRBJ2-1
CDR3 protein: CASSLRRDSYNEQFF

CDR3 length: 13
V gene: TRBV4-2
J gene: TRBJ1-6
CDR3 protein: CASSQTSSRPLHF

CDR3 length: 15
V gene: TRBV5-1
J gene: TRBJ2-5
CDR3 protein: CASSLGFAVQETQYF

CDR3 length: 13
V gene: TRBV4-1
J gene: TRBJ1-1
CDR3 protein: CASSPGQRSEAFF

CDR3 length: 17
V gene: TRBV9
J gene: TRBJ2-1
CDR3 protein: CASSSRDGGGKYNEQFF

CDR3 length: 15
V gene: TRBV7-8
J gene: TRBJ2-1
CDR3 protein: CASSLDGTGGDEQFF

CDR3 length: 16
V gene: TRBV27
J gene: TRBJ1-3
CDR3 protein: CASSTPVTGPKFAIYF

CDR3 length: 11
V gene: TRBV19
J gene: TRBJ2-7
CDR3 protein: CASSPPNAQYF

CDR3 length: 12
V gene: TRBV20-1
J gene: TRBJ1-2
CDR3 protein: CSASKGGDGYTF

CDR3 length: 14
V gene: TRBV6-5
J gene: TRBJ1-1
CDR3 protein: CASGGQGARTEAFF

CDR3 length: 16
V gene: TRBV7-9
J gene: TRBJ2-7
CDR3 protein: CASSLPRGDRAYEQYF

CDR3 length: 13
V gene: TRBV28
J gene: TRBJ1-2
CDR3 protein: CASSSPGFYGYTF